Below are 17 T cell receptor beta chains sequenced from a single sample in a study of OX40 agonist ivuxolimab in advanced cancers. Libraries came from the immunoSEQ multiplex PCR assay. TCRdb took this table from immuneACCESS and kept in-frame rearrangements with V and J called. Such tables lack part of the clones; where checked against another copy, unresolved V genes explain under half of the gap, and the rest is unexplained. The sample table holds 58,000 or so clones, of which approximately 82% were seen once. The ten largest clones capture about 3% of the sample. Specimen: CD4+ or CD8+ T cells sorted from blood, collected in a trial of the OX40 agonist ivuxolimab. Receptors originate from an adult with an advanced solid tumor such as melanoma, head and neck, liver or kidney cancer.

V and J are TRBV29-1 and TRBJ2-3; 9 bases fit TRBD2. Germline assignment: CDR1 SQVTM and CDR2 ANQGSEA. The V gene end was trimmed by 5 bases and the J gene end by 3 bases; junction bases not matched to a gene: 18. The CDR3 is made up of 18 amino acids. The DNA of the CDR3 is TGCAGCGTTTCTCTTATGGCGGGGGGGCCATTAGGAACAGATACGCAGTATTTT. This codes for CSVSLMAGGPLGTDTQYF.

The rearrangement links TRBV5-4 to TRBJ1-6; the D is unclear. Germline lookup yields CDR1 SGHNT and CDR2 YYREEE (reference sequence). Trimming left V 2 bases short and J 7 bases short, with 10 bases between. The CDR3 is 14 amino acids. The CDR3 region is CASSFAWANSPLHF. The CDR3 DNA follows: TGTGCCAGCAGCTTCGCCTGGGCGAATTCACCCCTCCACTTT. The full variable domain, its missing parts supplied by reference TRBV5-4 and TRBJ1-6, is ETGVTQSPTHLIKTRGQQVTLRCSSQSGHNTVSWYQQALGQGPQFIFQYYREEENGRGNFPPRFSGLQFPNYSSELNVNALELDDSALYLCASSFAWANSPLHFGNGTRLTVT.

This chain connects TRBV28 to TRBJ2-1; D unresolved. Per the germline V gene, CDR1 is MDHEN and CDR2 is SYDVKM. The CDR3 has 16 amino acids. The V gene lost 2 bases and the J gene lost 3 bases, with 14 bases spanning the gap. CDR3 coding DNA: TGTGCCAGCAGTTTAGTCGGGTCAACTTTCTACAATGAGCAGTTCTTC. It specifies CASSLVGSTFYNEQFF.

The chain combines TRBV27 with TRBJ1-4; D is uncertain. Germline-derived CDR1 and CDR2 are MNHEY and SMNVEV (reference sequence). Trimming took off 5 bases at V and 11 bases at J, with 15 bases between the two ends. The CDR3 sequence is 13 residues long. The CDR3 loop is CASSQVSYAKLFF. As DNA, the CDR3 is TGTGCCAGCAGTCAGGTGTCGTATGCGAAACTGTTTTTT.

The chain combines TRBV5-4 with TRBJ2-1, with TRBD1 identical over 9 bases. The CDR3 is made up of 14 amino acids. Germline CDR1 reads SGHNT; CDR2 reads YYREEE (reference sequence). V lost 7 bases and J lost 5; bases outside the gene matches: 7. The CDR3 is CASATGGDHNEQFF. The CDR3 DNA is TGTGCCAGCGCGACAGGGGGGGACCACAATGAGCAGTTCTTC.

The rearrangement joins TRBV28 to TRBJ2-7; D perhaps matches TRBD1 (5 bases). Per germline, CDR1 MDHEN and CDR2 SYDVKM. The CDR3 is 13 residues long. V was trimmed by 6 bases and J by 2 bases, leaving 11 bases between them. CDR3 in DNA: TGTGCCAGCAGCGACCAGGGTGCCTACGAGCAGTACTTC. This gives the protein CASSDQGAYEQYF.

The chain couples TRBV30 to TRBJ2-6, with D tentatively TRBD1 (6 bases). Germline lookup yields CDR1 GTSNPN and CDR2 SVGIG (reference sequence). The CDR3 is 15 residues long. With 5 bases removed from V and 3 bases from J, the gap between germline ends came to 14 bases. DNA for the CDR3: TGTGCCTGGGGATCTGGGGGCAGTGGGGCCAACGTCCTGACTTTC. As protein: CAWGSGGSGANVLTF. The variable domain in full, with the rest retrieved from reference TRBV30 and TRBJ2-6, is SQTIHQWPATLVQPVGSPLSLECTVEGTSNPNLYWYRQAAGRGLQLLFYSVGIGQISSEVPQNLSASRPQDRQFILSSKKLLLSDSGFYLCAWGSGGSGANVLTFGAGSRLTVL.

The chain uses TRBV4-2 and TRBJ2-4, with D perhaps TRBD2 (6 bases). The CDR3 length is 13 residues. Germline V gene lookup returns CDR1 LGHNA and CDR2 YNFKEQ. V was clipped by 4 bases and J by 5 bases, with 9 bases between them. The chain's CDR3 is CASSPTGENIQYF. CDR3 in DNA: TGTGCCAGCAGCCCAACGGGGGAAAACATTCAGTACTTC.

The V call is TRBV25-1, the J call TRBJ2-7, with 10 bases aligning to TRBD1. The CDR3 has 14 residues. The germline V gene has CDR1 MGHDK and CDR2 SYGVNS. Losses at the gene ends were 4 bases for V and 4 bases for J; bases not matched to a gene: 4. The CDR3 sequence: CASSAPGQGYEQYF. The CDR3 nucleotides are TGTGCCAGCAGTGCCCCGGGACAGGGGTACGAGCAGTACTTC.

The chain links TRBV28 to TRBJ1-6, with TRBD1 as a possible D gene (5 bases). From germline, CDR1 is MDHEN and CDR2 SYDVKM. CDR3 size: 15 residues. Trimming removed 2 bases from V and 8 bases from J, with 13 bases in between. CDR3 amino acids: CASSLGGSSDSPLHF. The CDR3, as DNA: TGTGCCAGCAGTTTAGGGGGGTCGAGTGATTCACCCCTCCACTTT.

This chain connects TRBV5-5 to TRBJ2-3; 9 positions match TRBD2. V trimming: 1 base; J trimming: 0 bases; junction bases outside the gene matches: 3. There are 16 residues in the CDR3. Germline V gives CDR1 SGHKS, CDR2 YYEKEE (reference sequence). CDR3: CASSLQTSGSTDTQYF. CDR3 coding DNA: TGTGCCAGCAGCTTGCAGACTAGCGGCAGCACAGATACGCAGTATTTT.

The chain couples TRBV5-1 to TRBJ2-1; TRBD1 agrees at 9 bases. Germline CDR1 reads SGHRS; CDR2 reads YFSETQ. V trimming: 4 bases; J trimming: 9 bases; junction bases outside the gene matches: 17. This CDR3 region has 17 residues. In DNA, the CDR3 is TGCGCCAGCAGCCCGGACACAGGGGGCTATGAGGGTGTTGAGCAGTTCTTC. This translates into CASSPDTGGYEGVEQFF.

This chain joins TRBV27 and TRBJ1-2; weak D call: TRBD1 (6 bases). The CDR3 has 14 residues. From germline, CDR1 is MNHEY and CDR2 SMNVEV (reference sequence). V was cut by 7 bases and J by 6 bases, with 18 bases left in between. The CDR3 coding sequence is TGTGCCAGCACCGCTACAGGGAACAAAGATGGCTACACCTTC. Translated: CASTATGNKDGYTF.

The V and J genes are TRBV6-5 and TRBJ1-5, with D maybe TRBD1 (6 bases). The CDR3 runs to 15 residues. V was trimmed by 5 bases and J by 1 base, leaving 12 bases between them. Germline values: CDR1 MNHEY, CDR2 SVGAGI. CDR3 DNA: TGTGCCAGCAGTAGGGGGTGGGAGAGCAATCAGCCCCAGCATTTT. It translates to CASSRGWESNQPQHF.

The chain combines TRBV19 with TRBJ2-2; 12 nucleotides agree with TRBD2. Germline CDR1 is LNHDA and CDR2 is SQIVND (reference sequence). J gave up 6 bases and V 11 bases, and 10 bases lay outside the gene matches. The CDR3 has 15 residues. This chain's CDR3 is CASSGGAVNAGELFF. For the CDR3, the DNA is TGTGCCTCTAGCGGGGGGGCCGTTAACGCCGGGGAGCTGTTTTTT.

V usage is TRBV7-9 and J usage is TRBJ1-1; 7 nucleotides agree with TRBD1. Per germline, CDR1 SEHNR and CDR2 FQNEAQ (reference sequence). The CDR3 covers 13 residues. Losses at the gene ends were 8 bases for V and 1 base for J; bases not matched to a gene: 4. The CDR3 loop reads CASERQGNTEAFF. The CDR3 nucleotides read TGTGCCAGCGAAAGACAGGGGAACACTGAAGCTTTCTTT.

CDR3: CASSRTGGGYNEQFF. CDR3 nucleotides: TGTGCCAGCAGCCGGACAGGGGGCGGGTACAATGAGCAGTTCTTC. The V gene is TRBV7-2, the J gene TRBJ2-1, with TRBD1 identical over 11 bases. V was clipped by 5 bases and J by 4 bases; unmatched bases: 4. The V gene's germline CDR1 is SGHTA and CDR2 FQGNSA. The CDR3 loop spans 15 amino acids. The full variable domain, with the rest looked up from reference TRBV7-2 and TRBJ2-1, is GAGVSQSPSNKVTEKGKDVELRCDPISGHTALYWYRQSLGQGLEFLIYFQGNSAPDKSGLPSDRFSAERTGGSVSTLTIQRTQQEDSAVYLCASSRTGGGYNEQFFGPGTRLTVL.